This T cell receptor (beta chain) was identified in a study of a mutant IDH1 vaccine in newly diagnosed glioma (dated by TCRdb to the early 2020s). Background on the whole study: Patients were given eight vaccinations, in weeks 1, 3, 5, 7, 11, 15, 19 and 23, which matched visits V03 through V10. Peripheral blood was collected at six visits: V03 (baseline), V05, V07, V10, V12 and V13. For exploratory analyses, 25 to 30 treated patients had longitudinal TCRB deep sequencing done wherever samples were available. In the chemotherapy-containing groups, vaccination started alongside temozolomide cycles, whereas in patients who had radiotherapy alone it started 4-6 weeks after radiotherapy. Of the 25 to 40 treated patients, roughly 60% were male and 37.5% were female, and the mean age was around 40 years. Prior to enrollment, patients had been given standard therapy consisting of radiotherapy alone, temozolomide alone, or radiochemotherapy with temozolomide, with the combination given to most patients.

Libraries were prepared through the immunoSEQ multiplex PCR assay. Rearranged TCR beta chain sequences were amplified using the hsTCRB Kit according to the manufacturer's protocol. Sequencing of TCRB libraries was carried out on an Illumina MiSeq. The original methods were these. Demultiplexing, trimming and gene mapping were performed with the kit vendor's proprietary platform. TCRdb took this table from immuneACCESS and kept in-frame rearrangements with V and J called. Such tables lack part of the clones; where checked against another copy, unresolved V genes explain under half of the gap, and the rest is unexplained. V and J calls and clone size are as listed in that table; D and trimming were resolved from the DNA. The sample table lists about 86,000 clones, roughly 85% of them with a count of one. Jointly, the top ten make up under 2.5% of the sample. About this clone itself: This receptor's antigen is unknown. The input lacks base qualities; no much larger clone sits a single base away.

CDR1 and CDR2, per the germline V gene, are SNHLY and FYNNEI. The CDR3 runs 17 residues from the cysteine to the phenylalanine. The only DNA kept is the CDR3, 51 bases in frame from the first base. V drops 1 base and J drops 2 bases, leaving 18 bases in between. The sample's time point label, in plain terms: week 23, last vaccination. A 20-mer mutant IDH1 peptide at 300 micrograms in Montanide made up each vaccine dose, which was injected subcutaneously together with topical imiquimod. Newly diagnosed WHO grade 3 or 4 IDH1-mutant astrocytomas showing loss of nuclear ATRX were present in the donors. The samples were drawn from NOA16, a multicentre, single-arm, open-label phase I trial in Germany that tested a mutant IDH1 peptide vaccine in humans for the first time. Genomic DNA for TCRB sequencing was extracted from EDTA blood using the DNeasy Blood and Tissue Kit. General study outcomes and caveats: No apparent relationship was observed between pseudoprogression and alterations in the top peripheral T cell clonotypes detected by TCRB sequencing. The authors stated that sample limitations prevented analyses of patient blood samples from being reproduced. Vaccine-induced immune responses across multiple MHC alleles were detected in 85% to 95% of patients. Selection of PBMC samples for TCRB deep sequencing was based on availability.

The material sequenced was PBMCs, taken from a glioma patient whose treatment included an IDH1 peptide vaccine. This TCR was recovered from a man in his thirties or forties with glioma. Some clones in this sample may be carry-over from other donors' samples. The sequence links TRBV2 to TRBJ2-7; perhaps TRBD1 is the D gene, with 6 bases matching. The CDR3 corresponds to CASSEGTGTTLTYEQYF. The sequence in DNA is TGTGCCAGCAGTGAAGGCACCGGGACAACGTTAACCTACGAGCAGTACTTC.